What follows is one T cell receptor beta chain and its context. This entry is derived from a study of T cell changes during pregnancy in multiple sclerosis. The V gene end was trimmed by 0 bases and the J gene end by 8 bases; junction bases not matched to a gene: 8. This CDR3 is built from 15 residues. Germline CDR1 reads SGHNT; CDR2 reads YYREEE (reference sequence). The method was immunoSEQ multiplex PCR; TCRdb's version includes in-frame clones alone and lacks a portion of them. Of 40,000 to 45,000 clones listed, approximately 92% are singletons. The sequencing input was peripheral blood. This chain joins TRBV5-4 and TRBJ1-2, with TRBD1 identical over 9 bases. The source is a female donor with multiple sclerosis, enrolled in a pregnancy study. CDR3 loop: CASSLGTQGALGYTF. In nucleotides, the CDR3 is TGTGCCAGCAGCTTGGGGACACAGGGGGCGCTGGGCTACACCTTC.